Below, 28 T cell receptor beta chains from the same sample are listed, as sequenced in a study of T cell repertoires in cytomegalovirus infection. TCRdb independently ran MiXCR on the reads; one entry per CDR3 protein. The sample has roughly 200,000 distinct CDR3 sequences, roughly a sixth seen once. The material sequenced was CD8+ T cells from PBMCs. The source is a human donor in good health (CMV status not recorded). Some clones in this sample may be carry-over from other donors' samples.

The rearrangement uses TRBV28 and TRBJ2-1; D may match TRBD1 or TRBD2 (6 bases each). This CDR3 contains 15 residues. Trimming removed 6 bases at V and 3 bases at J, with 15 bases between. Germline V gene data show CDR1 as MDHEN and CDR2 as SYDVKM. CDR3 nucleotide sequence: TGTGCCAGCAGAGAAGCCGGGGGCCTCTACAATGAGCAGTTCTTC. As protein: CASREAGGLYNEQFF.

This clonotype was seen many times. V and J are TRBV7-2 and TRBJ2-7; tentatively, D is TRBD1 or TRBD2 (5 bases each). This CDR3 comprises 15 residues. The germline V gene encodes CDR1 SGHTA and CDR2 FQGNSA. The ends were cut back, 1 base at V and 1 base at J, with 11 bases in the middle. For the CDR3, the DNA is TGTGCCAGCAGCTTAGTCCCGGGGCCATCCTACGAGCAGTACTTC. Amino acids: CASSLVPGPSYEQYF.

This clonotype was seen more than once but under ten times. This sequence joins TRBV20-1 and TRBJ2-1; D perhaps matches TRBD2 (5 bases). Trimming cost V 4 bases and J 6 bases, with 16 bases left between them. Germline V gene sequence: CDR1 DFQATT, CDR2 SNEGSKA (reference sequence). The CDR3 is 14 amino acids. The CDR3 loop is CSAKDPIARNEQFF. The CDR3 nucleotides are TGCAGTGCTAAGGACCCCATAGCGCGCAATGAGCAGTTCTTC.

This chain links TRBV6-2 or TRBV6-3 with TRBJ2-3, with D uncertain. The CDR3 spans 14 residues. Trimming cost V 10 bases and J 4 bases, with 18 bases left between them. Germline CDR1 MNHEY, CDR2 SVGEGT. CDR3 in amino acids: CATFGTDSADTQYF. CDR3 bases: TGTGCCACCTTTGGAACCGATTCAGCAGATACGCAGTATTTT.

Concerning this clonotype itself: Relative to the germline gene, one junction end is altered; a read error may explain this. The chain combines TRBV6-2 or TRBV6-3 with TRBJ2-4; 9 nucleotides agree with TRBD1. Germline CDR1 is MNHEY and CDR2 is SVGEGT. This CDR3 has 14 amino acids. The CDR3 DNA reads TGTGCCCGCAGAGAGACAGGGGGAAGAAACATTCAGTACTTC. Translation: CARRETGGRNIQYF.

This rearrangement joins TRBV7-6 to TRBJ2-5; 7 bases are a match to TRBD1. The CDR3 has 12 residues. In germline, CDR1 is SGHVS, CDR2 FNYEAQ. V was clipped by 4 bases and J by 13 bases; unmatched bases: 9. This chain's CDR3 is CASSSPPRGLYF. CDR3 coding DNA: TGTGCCAGCAGCTCGCCTCCGAGGGGGCTGTACTTC.

This clonotype was detected a few times. The genes are TRBV7-2 and TRBJ1-5, with no clear D. Germline values: CDR1 SGHTA, CDR2 FQGNSA. V lost 0 bases and J 6 bases, leaving 12 bases between the germline ends. This CDR3 is 15 amino acids long. CDR3 in amino acids: CASSLAALKGQPQHF. CDR3 nucleotide sequence: TGTGCCAGCAGCTTAGCGGCTCTGAAGGGTCAGCCCCAGCATTTT.

A few counts support this clonotype. The chain links TRBV7-8 to TRBJ2-3, with TRBD2 identical over 9 bases. The J segment lost 4 bases and the V segment lost 1 base, leaving 6 bases of the junction unmatched. The CDR3 is made up of 16 amino acids. CDR1 and CDR2 (germline): SGHVS, FQNEAQ. The CDR3 sequence: CASSLVLAGDSDTQYF. CDR3 nucleotides: TGTGCCAGCAGCTTAGTGTTAGCGGGGGATTCAGATACGCAGTATTTT. Full variable domain (outside the CDR3, taken from reference TRBV7-8 and TRBJ2-3): GAGVSQSPRYKVAKRGQDVALRCDPISGHVSLFWYQQALGQGPEFLTYFQNEAQLDKSGLPSDRFFAERPEGSVSTLKIQRTQQEDSAVYLCASSLVLAGDSDTQYFGPGTRLTVL.

Only a few counts were recorded for this clonotype. The chain uses TRBV7-9 and TRBJ2-7, with a weak D call TRBD2 (6 bases). V lost 4 bases, J lost 9 bases, and 22 bases lay in between. This CDR3 is 15 amino acids long. Germline CDR1 reads SEHNR; CDR2 reads FQNEAQ (reference sequence). The CDR3 DNA follows: TGTGCCAGCAGCTCCCGGGCGTTAACCGAGGAGGGGCAGTACTTC. It yields the protein CASSSRALTEEGQYF.

The genes are TRBV12-3 or TRBV12-4 and TRBJ1-6; D is perhaps TRBD1 (5 bases). V shed 6 bases and J shed 7 bases, with 16 bases lying between them. This CDR3 contains 15 residues. The CDR3 DNA is TGTGCCAGCAGCGACAGCTTCCCTGCGAATTCACCCCTCCACTTT. Translating gives CASSDSFPANSPLHF.

This clonotype was detected only a few times. The chain employs TRBV28 and TRBJ1-6; 9 positions match TRBD1. V dropped 2 bases and J dropped 3; count of bases not matched to a gene: 5. CDR3 length: 17 residues. Germline-derived CDR1 and CDR2 are MDHEN and SYDVKM. The CDR3 coding sequence is TGTGCCAGCAGTTTAGCCGGGACAGGGCTCTATAATTCACCCCTCCACTTT. This codes for CASSLAGTGLYNSPLHF. The whole variable domain, remainder taken from reference TRBV28 and TRBJ1-6, is DVKVTQSSRYLVKRTGEKVFLECVQDMDHENMFWYRQDPGLGLRLIYFSYDVKMKEKGDIPEGYSVSREKKERFSLILESASTNQTSMYLCASSLAGTGLYNSPLHFGNGTRLTVT.

The V gene is TRBV6-2 or TRBV6-3, the J gene TRBJ1-1; D unclear. Germline CDR1 MNHEY, CDR2 SVGEGT. This CDR3 comprises 15 residues. The V end was cut by 2 bases, the J end by 3 bases, with 13 bases between. The CDR3 DNA reads as TGTGCCAGCAGTTACGCTGATATTACGGACACTGAAGCTTTCTTT. Translation: CASSYADITDTEAFF.

Comments on this clonotype: Mismatch with germline at one junction end may stem from a read error. The V gene is TRBV6-5, the J gene TRBJ2-6, with D maybe TRBD1 (6 bases). Germline values: CDR1 MNHEY, CDR2 SVGAGI. The CDR3 has 17 residues. CDR3 protein: CARSYSDSHSGANVLTF. In DNA, the CDR3 is TGTGCCCGCAGTTACTCGGACAGCCACTCTGGGGCCAACGTCCTGACTTTC.

This clonotype showed up just a few times. This chain links TRBV20-1 with TRBJ2-7, with TRBD1 matching over 9 bases. The V segment lost 3 bases and the J segment 5 bases; nucleotides outside the gene matches: 11. Germline-derived CDR1 and CDR2 are DFQATT and SNEGSKA (reference sequence). This CDR3 spans 15 amino acids. DNA of the CDR3: TGCAGTGCTAGGGGGTTAGGGGACAGGGTCGACGAGCAGTACTTC. The encoded protein is CSARGLGDRVDEQYF.

This clonotype was recorded a few times. The chain is built from TRBV7-9 and TRBJ2-2, with D uncertain. Germline V gene lookup returns CDR1 SEHNR and CDR2 FQNEAQ (reference sequence). This CDR3 comprises 14 residues. Trimming took 0 bases from V and 4 from J, leaving 6 bases between them. This CDR3 reads CASSLAFGTGELFF. CDR3 DNA sequence: TGTGCCAGCAGCTTAGCGTTCGGCACCGGGGAGCTGTTTTTT.

This CDR3 is CASSPSREYEQYF. As DNA, the CDR3 is TGTGCCAGCAGTCCCTCCCGGGAGTACGAGCAGTACTTC. This chain uses TRBV7-6 with TRBJ2-7; D is perhaps TRBD2 (6 bases). Trimming left V 6 bases short and J 4 bases short, with 13 bases between. CDR3 length equals 13 residues. Germline CDR1 SGHVS, CDR2 FNYEAQ.

This clonotype has just a few counts. J is TRBJ1-1 and V is TRBV7-2, with a possible D match to TRBD1 (5 bases). V was pared by 6 bases and J by 4 bases, with 15 bases between. The CDR3 covers 14 residues. CDR1 SGHTA and CDR2 FQGNSA come from the germline V gene. This CDR3 reads CASRPGVLVTEAFF. CDR3 nucleotides: TGTGCCAGCAGGCCGGGGGTTTTGGTCACTGAAGCTTTCTTT.

There are a few counts of this clonotype. The chain is built from TRBV7-9 and TRBJ2-2, with 11 bases that match TRBD2. V shed 3 bases and J 4 bases; nucleotides not matched to a gene: 4. Germline V gene sequence: CDR1 SEHNR, CDR2 FQNEAQ (reference sequence). CDR3 length: 16 residues. DNA of the CDR3: TGTGCCAGCAGCTTTTTTGGACTAGCGGGCACCGGGGAGCTGTTTTTT. Its protein is CASSFFGLAGTGELFF.

The table lists this clonotype with a few counts. The V and J genes are TRBV11-2 and TRBJ2-1; 12 positions agree with TRBD2. V lost 1 base and J lost 7; bases outside the gene matches: 2. The CDR3 totals 15 residues. Germline V gene data show CDR1 as SGHAT and CDR2 as FQNNGV. The CDR3 DNA follows: TGTGCCAGCAGCTTAGCTAGCGGGGGGGCTAATGAGCAGTTCTTC. Amino acids: CASSLASGGANEQFF.

The rearrangement links TRBV27 to TRBJ1-1, with TRBD1 matching over 10 bases. The germline V gene encodes CDR1 MNHEY and CDR2 SMNVEV (reference sequence). The ends lost 3 bases at V and 1 base at J; junction bases unmatched: 8. The CDR3 runs 17 residues. The CDR3 loop reads CASSLPGTGARNTEAFF. DNA for the CDR3: TGTGCCAGCAGTTTGCCAGGGACAGGGGCAAGGAACACTGAAGCTTTCTTT.

This clonotype was counted a few times. The chain joins TRBV6-6 to TRBJ2-6; D unresolved. CDR1 and CDR2 (germline): MNHNY, SVGAGI (reference sequence). CDR3 length equals 16 residues. The ends were cut back, 2 bases at V and 0 bases at J, with 8 bases in the middle. The CDR3 protein is CASSYEWPSGANVLTF. The CDR3 DNA sequence: TGTGCCAGCAGTTACGAGTGGCCCTCTGGGGCCAACGTCCTGACTTTC.

There are a few counts of this clonotype. V usage is TRBV7-6 and J usage is TRBJ1-5; D is undetermined. CDR1 and CDR2 (germline): SGHVS, FNYEAQ. V lost 6 bases to trimming and J lost 5 bases, with 11 bases between them. This CDR3 region has 13 residues. The chain's CDR3 is CASRSSADQPQHF. CDR3 nucleotide sequence: TGTGCCAGCAGATCAAGCGCGGATCAGCCCCAGCATTTT.

Written as DNA, the CDR3 is TGCAGTGCTAGGAGAATCGACACGACCTACGAGCAGTACTTC. Translated, it gives CSARRIDTTYEQYF. The genes are TRBV20-1 and TRBJ2-7; D gene ambiguous. Trimming took off 3 bases at V and 2 bases at J, with 14 bases between the two ends. Germline V gives CDR1 DFQATT, CDR2 SNEGSKA (reference sequence). CDR3 length: 14 amino acids.

The CDR3 DNA reads TGTGCCAGCAGCCACACTCCGGGCCCGTACACTGAAGCTTTCTTT. Protein product: CASSHTPGPYTEAFF. V gene TRBV7-2 combines with J gene TRBJ1-1, with no clear D. The V gene's germline CDR1 is SGHTA and CDR2 FQGNSA. V lost 5 bases to trimming and J lost 3 bases, with 16 bases between them. This CDR3 is built from 15 residues.

Only a few counts were recorded for this clonotype. The V and J genes are TRBV7-2 and TRBJ2-7, with D unclear. V was trimmed by 3 bases and J by 0 bases, leaving 9 bases between them. The CDR3 sequence is 14 residues long. Germline CDR1 reads SGHTA; CDR2 reads FQGNSA. The chain's CDR3 is CASSLVRASYEQYF. Written as DNA, the CDR3 is TGTGCCAGCAGCTTGGTCCGAGCCTCCTACGAGCAGTACTTC.

This clonotype was found a few times. CDR3 DNA: TGTGCCAGCAGCGTAGTCCAGGACAATGAGCAGTTCTTC. Protein: CASSVVQDNEQFF. The chain is built from TRBV9 and TRBJ2-1; D call uncertain. The CDR3 sequence is 13 residues long. Germline values: CDR1 SGDLS, CDR2 YYNGEE. V lost 0 bases and J 5 bases, leaving 6 bases between the germline ends.

This clonotype has a single count. The V and J genes are TRBV4-2 and TRBJ1-1; the D is unclear. Germline lookup yields CDR1 LGHNA and CDR2 YNFKEQ. V lost 0 bases and J lost 10, with 12 bases in between. This CDR3 has 13 amino acids. CDR3 sequence: CASSQDPGRGAFF. In nucleotides, the CDR3 is TGTGCCAGCAGCCAAGATCCGGGGAGAGGAGCTTTCTTT.

The chain is built from TRBV7-2 and TRBJ2-6, with unresolved D. Germline CDR1 is SGHTA and CDR2 is FQGNSA. Trimming removed 1 base at V and 3 bases at J, with 7 bases between. The CDR3 has 15 residues. Written as DNA, the CDR3 is TGTGCCAGCAGCTTAGATTTCGGTGGGGCCAACGTCCTGACTTTC. Translating it yields CASSLDFGGANVLTF.